This TCR beta chain was sequenced during a study of blood T cells in healthy people across ages (dated by TCRdb to the mid-2010s). Regarding the study in general: In model experiments, template switching captured roughly one uniquely barcoded TCR beta cDNA molecule for every two T cells. The study measured age-related changes in TCR beta repertoire diversity using deep sequencing normalized with unique cDNA molecular identifiers. Four age groups were formed from the donors: young (average approximately 17 years), middle-aged (less than 40), aged (about 68) and long-lived (around 82). To avoid experimental bias, donors of different ages were distributed randomly across sequencing lanes. Using the same blood draw, the study looked at two additional independent replicas of 1 million unique cDNA reads for two donors, one aged 18 to 30 and the other aged 80 or older.

Systemically healthy Caucasian individuals from Russia, 39 in total and aged about 6 to 95 years, were included as donors. Each donor gave ten milliliters of peripheral blood, collected into EDTA-treated Vacutainer tubes. Ficoll-Paque density-gradient centrifugation was used to isolate PBMCs, with at least 7 million per sample. Total RNA, at least 5.5 micrograms per sample, was extracted from PBMCs with Trizol reagent. The percentages of naive CD45RAhigh/CD27high T cells were determined by flow cytometry on a PBMC aliquot from every donor. From cysteine to phenylalanine, the CDR3 is 14 amino acids long. The only DNA kept is the CDR3, 42 bases in frame from the first base. At the junction V is shortened by 5 bases and J by 3 bases, with 11 bases in between. The CDR1 and CDR2 encoded by the germline V gene are SGHDT and YYEEEE. Library prep was done by 5' RACE. The reads were generated on an Illumina HiSeq 2500. A second 7 to 11 cycle PCR used a sample-barcoded 5' primer and a J-beta primer mix. A unique molecular identifier was introduced onto each TCR beta cDNA molecule by a template-switch 5' adaptor carrying 12 random nucleotides. Each sample yielded at least 2.5 million CDR3-containing paired-end reads. The Mint cDNA synthesis kit, primed by a TRBC-specific oligonucleotide, was used to synthesize first-strand cDNA from all RNA. All cDNA was treated with uracil-DNA glycosylase and then went through a first 18-cycle PCR with the universal primers M1SS and BC2_uni_R. The source study handled its data this way. Each sample was normalized by randomly selecting 1 million high-quality reads, each carrying a distinct molecular identifier. Reads sharing molecular identifiers were discarded rather than binned into consensus sequences. MiTCR, set to a Q25 quality threshold and the strictest error-elimination algorithm, was used for CDR3 identification, clonotype clustering and error correction. A nonparametric unseen species model with Euler transformation was used to estimate a lower bound on total TCR beta diversity. The public sequencing data were trimmed at Q25 with fastp and processed into clonotypes with MiXCR by TCRdb, which kept only in-frame beta chains. When rows share a CDR3 protein, they turn into one entry using the most common DNA and genes. The V and J calls here are based on TCRdb, not the publication. Across this sample there are 600,000 or so distinct CDR3 sequences, with roughly 48% seen only once. Clones ranked in the top ten supply 20% to 25% of the sample.

What the work shows at the level of the full study, not this receptor alone: The percentage of naive T cells measured by flow cytometry correlated strongly with observed TCR beta diversity. Compared with the aged group, the long-lived group had more naive CD4+ T cells, fewer expanded clones and increased TCR diversity, suggesting age selection. Observed TCR beta diversity per million T cells fell roughly linearly with age, and a significant reduction was already apparent by age about 43. Because profiling used bulk unsorted PBMCs, naive and antigen-experienced compartments could not be compared conclusively. Estimates of total diversity from one million sequenced T cells were regarded as lower bounds and underestimates. Because donor CMV infection status was unknown, age-related changes in expanded clonotypes were potentially confounded.

With respect to this clonotype: Its antigen is not yet known. Qualities for individual bases were not recorded, and no much larger clone is one base off.

Material for sequencing was blood. This sequence was found in an elderly man in good health. The chain is made from TRBV5-6 and TRBJ2-2; confidence is insufficient to name the D gene. Here the CDR3 is given as CASRRRQDTGELFF. The DNA sequence is TGTGCCAGCAGGCGACGGCAAGACACCGGGGAGCTGTTTTTT.